These 20 T cell receptor beta chains share one sample of origin, sequenced in a study of blood T cell repertoires in COVID-19. This table comes from immunoSEQ multiplex PCR, and its TCRdb copy is limited to in-frame clones, with some not included. The data hold about 80,000 clones, with approximately 80% observed a single time. Sequenced material: peripheral blood. The source is a man of 80 years or more with acute or convalescent COVID-19.

This chain connects TRBV4-1 to TRBJ2-7; no clear D gene. This CDR3 is built from 13 residues. The V end was cut by 0 bases, the J end by 3 bases, with 6 bases between. Germline V gives CDR1 MGHRA, CDR2 YSYEKL. The CDR3 DNA reads as TGCGCCAGCAGCCAAGACTATCTCTACGAGCAGTACTTC. This sequence encodes CASSQDYLYEQYF.

The genes are TRBV2 and TRBJ1-2, with D hard to call. The germline gives CDR1 SNHLY, CDR2 FYNNEI. The CDR3 is made up of 14 amino acids. Trimming left V 1 base short and J 7 bases short, with 13 bases between. The CDR3 protein is CASSEGQLVGGYTF. Here the CDR3 DNA reads TGTGCCAGCAGTGAAGGACAATTAGTCGGTGGCTACACCTTC.

Only a few counts were recorded for this clone. J is TRBJ1-2 and V is TRBV7-9; unclear D gene. Germline V gene lookup returns CDR1 SEHNR and CDR2 FQNEAQ (reference sequence). V lost 3 bases and J lost 2, with 7 bases in between. The CDR3 covers 13 residues. CDR3 DNA: TGTGCCAGCAGCTTGGGGAGAAACTATGGCTACACCTTC. It is translated as CASSLGRNYGYTF. Supplemented by reference TRBV7-9 and TRBJ1-2, the full variable domain reads DTGVSQNPRHKITKRGQNVTFRCDPISEHNRLYWYRQTLGQGPEFLTYFQNEAQLEKSRLLSDRFSAERPKGSFSTLEIQRTEQGDSAMYLCASSLGRNYGYTFGSGTRLTVV.

The chain links TRBV5-1 to TRBJ1-6; D is uncertain. CDR1 and CDR2 (germline): SGHRS, YFSETQ. V was shortened by 4 bases and J by 8 bases, with 13 bases between the two germline ends. This CDR3 spans 14 amino acids. In DNA form, the CDR3 reads TGCGCCAGCAGCCTGAGCGGTGCTGATTCACCCCTCCACTTT. This translates into CASSLSGADSPLHF.

Concerning this clone: Additional DNA sequences in this sample encode the identical CDR3. V and J are TRBV5-8 and TRBJ2-2; TRBD2 is a possible D gene (5 bases). This CDR3 has 14 residues. Trimming left V 3 bases short and J 3 bases short, with 9 bases between. The V gene's germline CDR1 is SGHTS and CDR2 YDEGEE. For the CDR3, the DNA is TGTGCCAGCAGCTCCGGACTTCACACCGGGGAGCTGTTTTTT. Translating it yields CASSSGLHTGELFF.

This clone came up once. The chain recombines TRBV5-1 with TRBJ2-1; D not resolved. This CDR3 spans 12 amino acids. V dropped 4 bases and J dropped 4 bases, with 6 bases sitting between them. Germline CDR1 reads SGHRS; CDR2 reads YFSETQ. CDR3 nucleotides: TGCGCCAGCAGCACTAATTACAATGAGCAGTTCTTC. Translation: CASSTNYNEQFF.

The chain uses TRBV6-5 and TRBJ2-3; possibly TRBD2 for D (5 bases). The V end lost 2 bases, the J end lost 4 bases, and 7 bases lay between the germline ends. The CDR3 length is 13 residues. From germline, CDR1 is MNHEY and CDR2 SVGAGI. DNA for the CDR3: TGTGCCAGCAGTTACAAAGCGGCAGATACGCAGTATTTT. Amino acid sequence: CASSYKAADTQYF.

The V gene is TRBV5-5, the J gene TRBJ1-5; perhaps TRBD1 as D (5 bases). In germline, CDR1 is SGHKS, CDR2 YYEKEE (reference sequence). V was shortened by 4 bases and J by 1 base, with 15 bases between the two germline ends. This CDR3 is built from 16 residues. CDR3 nucleotides: TGTGCCAGCAGCCCGCAGGGTCCGCTGAGCAATCAGCCCCAGCATTTT. Its protein product is CASSPQGPLSNQPQHF. Complete variable domain (other parts from reference TRBV5-5 and TRBJ1-5): DAGVTQSPTHLIKTRGQQVTLRCSPISGHKSVSWYQQVLGQGPQFIFQYYEKEERGRGNFPDRFSARQFPNYSSELNVNALLLGDSALYLCASSPQGPLSNQPQHFGDGTRLSIL.

This clone showed up just a few times. V is TRBV20-1 and J is TRBJ1-1; TRBD1 agrees at 8 bases. The CDR3 loop spans 15 amino acids. J gave up 1 base and V 3 bases, and 7 bases lay outside the gene matches. The germline V gene encodes CDR1 DFQATT and CDR2 SNEGSKA (reference sequence). The CDR3: CSASFAGGGNTEAFF. The DNA of the CDR3 is TGCAGTGCTAGTTTCGCAGGGGGCGGGAACACTGAAGCTTTCTTT.

There are a few counts of this clone. This chain uses TRBV7-9 with TRBJ2-7, with 10 bases fitting TRBD1. This CDR3 contains 13 residues. V lost 5 bases to trimming and J lost 6 bases; unmatched junction nucleotides: 4. Looked up from germline, CDR1 is SEHNR and CDR2 is FQNEAQ (reference sequence). CDR3 amino acids: CASSTRTGGEQYF. CDR3 nucleotide sequence: TGTGCCAGCAGCACTCGGACAGGGGGCGAGCAGTACTTC.

This sequence joins TRBV19 and TRBJ2-5, with 8 bases that match TRBD2. In germline, CDR1 is LNHDA, CDR2 SQIVND (reference sequence). Trimming took 7 bases from V and 9 from J; bases not matched to a gene: 13. The CDR3 length is 14 residues. The CDR3 loop is CASNLGVSGAAQYF. The CDR3 DNA reads TGTGCCAGTAATCTTGGGGTTAGCGGGGCGGCCCAGTACTTC.

This clone is a singleton in its sample. The chain uses TRBV5-1 and TRBJ2-1, with 7 nucleotides matching TRBD2. The CDR3 is 14 residues long. Trimming cost V 5 bases and J 5 bases; bases outside gene matches: 7. Germline V gene lookup returns CDR1 SGHRS and CDR2 YFSETQ. DNA for the CDR3: TGCGCCAGCAGTTCCGGGACTACTAACAATGAGCAGTTCTTC. This translates into CASSSGTTNNEQFF.

The chain has TRBV12-3 or TRBV12-4 and TRBJ1-2, with D perhaps TRBD1 (6 bases). Trimming left V 7 bases short and J 2 bases short, with 11 bases between. CDR3 size: 13 residues. The CDR3 reads CASKDSLNYGYTF. Written as DNA, the CDR3 is TGTGCCAGCAAGGACAGTCTAAACTATGGCTACACCTTC.

About this clone: Compared with germline, one end of the junction differs, possibly owing to a read error. The chain is built from TRBV3-1 (or the pseudogene TRBV3-2) and TRBJ1-1, with D tentatively TRBD1 (6 bases). The germline CDR1 and CDR2 sequences are LGHDT and YNNKEL (reference sequence). This CDR3 contains 13 residues. CDR3 in amino acids: CASRQGGLRVAFF. CDR3 nucleotides: TGTGCCAGCAGACAAGGGGGGCTAAGGGTAGCTTTCTTT.

This rearrangement joins TRBV6-5 to TRBJ2-1; TRBD1 agrees at 9 bases. CDR3 length equals 15 residues. The V and J ends lost 7 bases and 6 bases, in that order; junction bases with no gene match: 10. Germline loops: CDR1 MNHEY, CDR2 SVGAGI. For the CDR3, the DNA is TGTGCCAGCATAAAACCGGGACAGGGCTCCAATGAGCAGTTCTTC. Encoded protein: CASIKPGQGSNEQFF.

The chain links TRBV19 to TRBJ1-5; a possible D gene is TRBD1 (5 bases). This CDR3 is built from 16 residues. Germline CDR1 reads LNHDA; CDR2 reads SQIVND (reference sequence). Trimming took 2 bases from V and 0 from J, leaving 11 bases between them. In DNA, the CDR3 is TGTGCCAGTAGTATACGGGGGGGGGATAGCAATCAGCCCCAGCATTTT. Protein sequence: CASSIRGGDSNQPQHF.

The chain carries TRBV18 and TRBJ1-1; D gene unclear. Between the trimmed V and J ends, which lost 3 bases and 2 bases, there was a span of 7 bases. Germline CDR1 and CDR2: KGHSH and LQKENI. CDR3 size: 13 residues. CDR3 amino acids: CASSPQSNTEAFF. The DNA for the CDR3 is TGTGCCAGCTCACCTCAGTCTAACACTGAAGCTTTCTTT.

The chain joins TRBV7-9 to TRBJ1-2; D is perhaps TRBD1 (6 bases). Trimming cost V 5 bases and J 8 bases, with 15 bases left between them. Germline V gene sequence: CDR1 SEHNR, CDR2 FQNEAQ (reference sequence). The CDR3 spans 13 residues. In DNA form, the CDR3 reads TGTGCCAGCAGCACTCGGACAGCGGACGGCTACACCTTC. Its protein is CASSTRTADGYTF.

The chain has TRBV3-1 (or the pseudogene TRBV3-2) and TRBJ1-5; D may be TRBD1 (5 bases). V was trimmed by 3 bases and J by 2 bases, leaving 5 bases between them. In germline, CDR1 is LGHDT, CDR2 YNNKEL (reference sequence). The CDR3 covers 13 residues. CDR3: CASSQTGNQPQHF. Here the CDR3 DNA reads TGTGCCAGCAGCCAGACAGGCAATCAGCCCCAGCATTTT.

The rearrangement links TRBV5-1 to TRBJ1-1; TRBD1 might be the D (5 bases). The CDR3 length is 13 residues. V lost 2 bases and J 2 bases, leaving 7 bases between the germline ends. The germline V gene encodes CDR1 SGHRS and CDR2 YFSETQ. The CDR3 DNA sequence: TGCGCCAGCAGCTTTGGGGCCAACACTGAAGCTTTCTTT. Residues: CASSFGANTEAFF.